This is a list of T cell receptor beta chains from one sample in a study of beta chain features in type 1 diabetes. TCRdb keeps only in-frame clones here, not all; method: immunoSEQ multiplex PCR. The data contain roughly 500,000 clones, 30% of them seen just once; the ten biggest clones take up roughly 0.06%. Material: naive CD4+ T cells from blood. The origin of the receptors is a man younger than 35 in good health. CDR3s include the opening cysteine and the closing phenylalanine or tryptophan. A D gene is named only where the DNA matches it firmly. Clone size is stated in some rows and not others, as once, few, many or a class when expanded.

j_call | d_call | clone_size | v_call | cdr3_length | cdr3_aa | cdr3_nt
TRBJ2-7 | . | few | TRBV6-5 | 14 | CASSYWVGVYEQYF | TGTGCCAGCAGTTACTGGGTGGGTGTCTACGAGCAGTACTTC
TRBJ2-1 | TRBD1 | few | TRBV5-6 | 13 | CASSRDRGDEQFF | TGTGCCAGCAGCCGGGACAGGGGCGATGAGCAGTTCTTC
TRBJ2-2 | . | . | TRBV30 | 13 | CAWSTTNTGELFF | TGTGCCTGGAGTACGACGAACACCGGGGAGCTGTTTTTT
TRBJ1-1 | TRBD1 | . | TRBV19 | 14 | CASSRDRVNTEAFF | TGTGCCAGTAGCCGGGACAGGGTGAACACTGAAGCTTTCTTT
TRBJ1-1 | . | . | TRBV5-4 | 14 | CASSGKQGYTEAFF | TGTGCCAGCAGCGGAAAACAGGGATACACTGAAGCTTTCTTT
TRBJ2-4 | . | few | TRBV7-2 | 17 | CASSLGFVDNTKNIQYF | TGTGCCAGCAGCTTAGGGTTCGTGGACAATACGAAAAACATTCAGTACTTC
TRBJ2-7 | . | . | TRBV30 | 12 | CASRGGSYEQYF | TGTGCCTCCCGGGGAGGTTCCTACGAGCAGTACTTC
TRBJ2-5 | . | few | TRBV29-1 | 12 | CSVARGSETQYF | TGCAGCGTCGCGAGGGGATCAGAGACCCAGTACTTC
TRBJ1-1 | . | . | TRBV29-1 | 12 | CSVVQGVTEAFF | TGCAGCGTTGTTCAGGGAGTGACTGAAGCTTTCTTT
TRBJ1-5 | . | . | TRBV4-1 | 14 | CASSQVKEGRPQHF | TGCGCCAGCAGCCAAGTTAAGGAAGGGAGGCCCCAGCATTTT
TRBJ2-2 | . | few | TRBV6-4 | 15 | CASSVEGGITGELFF | TGTGCCAGCAGTGTTGAGGGTGGCATCACCGGGGAGCTGTTTTTT
TRBJ2-7 | . | . | TRBV4-1 | 16 | CASSQEATGRSYEQYF | TGCGCCAGCAGCCAAGAGGCGACAGGCCGCTCCTACGAGCAGTACTTC
TRBJ2-7 | . | once | TRBV29-1 | 12 | CSVGSPLGEQYF | TGCAGCGTCGGGAGTCCCTTGGGCGAGCAGTACTTC
TRBJ2-7 | TRBD1 | . | TRBV28 | 14 | CASGDRAGSYEQYF | TGTGCCAGCGGGGACAGGGCAGGCTCCTACGAGCAGTACTTC
TRBJ1-1 | . | . | TRBV4-2 | 16 | CASSQAGGLGNTEAFF | TGTGCCAGCAGCCAAGCTGGGGGGCTCGGGAACACTGAAGCTTTCTTT
TRBJ2-1 | . | . | TRBV29-1 | 11 | CSYDRYNEQFF | TGCAGTTATGACAGATACAATGAGCAGTTCTTC
TRBJ2-7 | TRBD1 | few | TRBV6-1 | 14 | CASSSGTGLSLQYF | TGTGCCAGCAGTTCCGGGACAGGGCTTTCGTTGCAGTACTTC
TRBJ2-7 | . | few | TRBV28 | 11 | CASSPNSKQYF | TGTGCCAGCAGCCCGAACAGCAAGCAGTACTTC
TRBJ2-1 | TRBD2 | . | TRBV15 | 15 | CATSRDLAGHNEQFF | TGTGCCACCAGCAGAGATCTAGCGGGGCATAATGAGCAGTTCTTC
TRBJ2-7 | . | . | TRBV13 | 16 | CASSLGRDPFYYEQYF | TGTGCCAGCAGCTTAGGCCGCGACCCATTCTACTACGAGCAGTACTTC
TRBJ1-2 | TRBD1 | few | TRBV18 | 16 | CASSPGQGAKDYGYTF | TGTGCCAGCTCACCGGGACAGGGGGCGAAAGACTATGGCTACACCTTC
TRBJ2-7 | . | few | TRBV20-1 | 11 | CSALKSYEQYF | TGCAGTGCCCTTAAATCCTACGAGCAGTACTTC
TRBJ1-4 | TRBD1 | . | TRBV7-2 | 15 | CASSPQQGTNEKLFF | TGTGCCAGCAGCCCACAACAGGGGACTAATGAAAAACTGTTTTTT
TRBJ2-4 | . | . | TRBV15 | 17 | CATSRDRPLIAKNIQYF | TGTGCCACCAGCAGAGATCGACCACTTATAGCCAAAAACATTCAGTACTTC
TRBJ2-3 | . | few | TRBV30 | 14 | CACNRASSTDTQYF | TGTGCCTGCAACCGGGCGTCTAGCACAGATACGCAGTATTTT
TRBJ2-3 | . | . | TRBV7-9 | 14 | CASSLNGLADTQYF | TGTGCCAGCAGCTTGAACGGACTTGCAGATACGCAGTATTTT
TRBJ1-2 | . | . | TRBV30 | 15 | CAWSVQRTSNYGYTF | TGTGCCTGGAGTGTACAGCGGACTTCTAACTATGGCTACACCTTC
TRBJ2-4 | . | . | TRBV6-6 | 14 | CASSWDGTKNIQYF | TGTGCCAGCAGTTGGGACGGTACCAAAAACATTCAGTACTTC
TRBJ2-5 | TRBD2 | few | TRBV5-1 | 14 | CASSLGTSGETQYF | TGCGCCAGCAGCTTAGGAACTAGCGGGGAGACCCAGTACTTC
TRBJ2-1 | . | few | TRBV7-9 | 14 | CASSLLATDNEQFF | TGTGCCAGCAGCTTACTAGCGACAGACAATGAGCAGTTCTTC
TRBJ1-1 | . | few | TRBV10-3 | 16 | CAISESQGRRNTEAFF | TGTGCCATCAGTGAGTCCCAGGGACGTCGGAACACTGAAGCTTTCTTT
TRBJ2-3 | . | few | TRBV5-5 | 15 | CASSLAGGGTDTQYF | TGTGCCAGCAGCTTGGCTGGGGGCGGCACAGATACGCAGTATTTT
TRBJ2-1 | TRBD2 | . | TRBV9 | 14 | CASSVGLAGTEQFF | TGTGCCAGCAGCGTAGGACTAGCGGGGACTGAGCAGTTCTTC
TRBJ2-4 | TRBD1 | few | TRBV29-1 | 15 | CSVENRGLAKNIQYF | TGCAGCGTTGAAAACAGGGGGCTGGCCAAAAACATTCAGTACTTC
TRBJ2-1 | TRBD2 | . | TRBV7-3 | 14 | CASSWPGLASEQFF | TGTGCCAGCAGCTGGCCGGGACTAGCGTCTGAGCAGTTCTTC
TRBJ2-5 | . | . | TRBV29-1 | 13 | CSVYRGGAKTQYF | TGCAGCGTTTACAGGGGCGGGGCGAAGACCCAGTACTTC
TRBJ2-5 | . | . | TRBV5-1 | 13 | CASNQQGSETQYF | TGCGCCAGCAACCAACAGGGATCGGAGACCCAGTACTTC
TRBJ2-4 | . | few | TRBV10-1 | 13 | CASASSGKNIQYF | TGCGCCAGCGCCAGCTCCGGGAAAAACATTCAGTACTTC
TRBJ2-3 | . | . | TRBV29-1 | 14 | CSVETSWYTDTQYF | TGCAGCGTTGAGACCAGCTGGTACACAGATACGCAGTATTTT
TRBJ2-1 | . | few | TRBV15 | 15 | CATSARWAESNEQFF | TGTGCCACCAGCGCGCGGTGGGCGGAAAGCAATGAGCAGTTCTTC
TRBJ2-1 | TRBD2 | . | TRBV7-2 | 16 | CASSASGSASYNEQFF | TGTGCCAGCAGCGCCAGCGGGAGCGCCTCCTACAATGAGCAGTTCTTC
TRBJ2-7 | . | . | TRBV4-3 | 13 | CASSQAGGDEQYF | TGCGCCAGCAGCCAAGCTGGAGGGGACGAGCAGTACTTC
TRBJ2-2 | . | . | TRBV15 | 15 | CATSSGDGDTGELFF | TGTGCCACCAGCAGCGGGGACGGGGACACCGGGGAGCTGTTTTTT
TRBJ2-1 | . | few | TRBV30 | 14 | CAWTSVSSYNEQFF | TGTGCCTGGACTAGCGTGAGCTCCTACAATGAGCAGTTCTTC
TRBJ2-5 | TRBD2 | . | TRBV9 | 16 | CASSPTRLAVQETQYF | TGTGCCAGCAGCCCAACAAGACTAGCGGTGCAAGAGACCCAGTACTTC
TRBJ2-1 | . | few | TRBV18 | 15 | CASSPGMSSYNEQFF | TGTGCCAGCTCACCAGGGATGTCCTCCTACAATGAGCAGTTCTTC
TRBJ1-3 | . | . | TRBV30 | 14 | CAWSGLDSGNTIYF | TGTGCCTGGAGTGGCCTAGACTCTGGAAACACCATATATTTT
TRBJ1-2 | . | few | TRBV20-1 | 11 | CSARDLYGYTF | TGCAGTGCTAGAGATCTTTACGGCTACACCTTC
TRBJ2-1 | TRBD1 | . | TRBV9 | 15 | CASSVATGGWDEQFF | TGTGCCAGCAGCGTAGCAACAGGGGGCTGGGATGAGCAGTTCTTC